This T cell receptor beta chain was sequenced for a study of blood T cell repertoires in COVID-19. Study in general: Sample material is recorded as cDNA or gDNA derived from T cells, B-cell-depleted T cells, or PBMCs.

Sequenced by immunoSEQ multiplex PCR; TCRdb stores in-frame clones only, minus some. The sample comprises around 40,000 clones, about nine tenths of which are singletons, and roughly 21% rests with the top ten. The CDR3 length is 16 residues. Per germline, CDR1 MGHRA and CDR2 YSYEKL. J was trimmed by 2 bases and V by 1 base; bases with no gene match: 5. The V call is TRBV4-1, the J call TRBJ1-1, with 9 bases fitting TRBD1. The TCR sequence derives from a man aged 50-59 years with active COVID-19. Sequenced input: peripheral blood. This CDR3 is CASSQVMGQGNTEAFF. The CDR3 region has the DNA TGCGCCAGCAGCCAAGTCATGGGACAGGGAAACACTGAAGCTTTCTTT.